This is a list of T cell receptor beta chains from one sample in a study of T cells in Graves' hyperthyroidism and ophthalmopathy. TCRdb used MiXCR to reprocess the multiplex PCR reads, holding one entry per CDR3 protein. The sample contains around 690,000 distinct CDR3 sequences, 20% of which appear only once. The specimen was blood. All receptors derive from a man aged 30 to 45 with Graves' ophthalmopathy. Both conserved end residues are trimmed from each CDR3.

J: TRBJ2-7; V: TRBV12-3/TRBV12-4; CDR3: ASRTLGFHEQY
J: TRBJ2-2; V: TRBV11-2; CDR3: ASSYSLANTGELF
J: TRBJ2-7; V: TRBV4-3; CDR3: ASSQLSGQAYEQY
J: TRBJ1-2; V: TRBV6-1; CDR3: ASRDPGQSNYGYT
J: TRBJ2-1; V: TRBV10-3; CDR3: AISHLIAGENNEQF
J: TRBJ1-3; V: TRBV3-1; CDR3: ASSQEMVELNTIY
J: TRBJ2-7; V: TRBV20-1; CDR3: SARGVSGNLYEQY
J: TRBJ1-3; V: TRBV18; CDR3: ASSPDGGITIY
J: TRBJ2-1; V: TRBV10-1; CDR3: ASSPGVSKHNEQF
J: TRBJ2-2; V: TRBV5-1; CDR3: ASSFRGQGGTGELF
J: TRBJ2-1; V: TRBV7-9; CDR3: ASSLYGAGGPNEQF
J: TRBJ2-5; V: TRBV4-3; CDR3: ASSQDQGGGAQY
J: TRBJ2-2; V: TRBV28; CDR3: ASSLTWRESRTGELF
J: TRBJ1-4; V: TRBV4-3; CDR3: ASSQDGTGGPNEKLF
J: TRBJ1-5; V: TRBV6-2/TRBV6-3; CDR3: ASTRVGGQPQH
J: TRBJ2-1; V: TRBV5-1; CDR3: ASSPRDGGNEQF
J: TRBJ2-1; V: TRBV6-2/TRBV6-3; CDR3: ASRRTGTSDNNEQF
J: TRBJ2-1; V: TRBV2; CDR3: ASRRARNEQF
J: TRBJ1-2; V: TRBV5-1; CDR3: ASSLVIGPESDYGYT
J: TRBJ1-1; V: TRBV18; CDR3: ASSPLKGTNTEAF
J: TRBJ1-1; V: TRBV3-1; CDR3: ASSTTENTEAF
J: TRBJ2-3; V: TRBV4-3; CDR3: ASSHMRGPADTQY
J: TRBJ2-7; V: TRBV28; CDR3: ASCPRGESYEQY
J: TRBJ1-5; V: TRBV4-1; CDR3: ASSQEGTGYQPQH
J: TRBJ1-6; V: TRBV4-1; CDR3: ASSQDPQGAYNSPLH
J: TRBJ1-1; V: TRBV20-1; CDR3: SARQGQMNTEAF
J: TRBJ2-1; V: TRBV7-9; CDR3: ATLDGFYPYNEQF
J: TRBJ2-2; V: TRBV6-1; CDR3: ASSEIGTGNTGELF
J: TRBJ2-3; V: TRBV30; CDR3: AWSRLAGAIDTQY